The TCR beta chain described here comes from a study of CD8+CD57+ T cells in acquired aplastic anemia. This clonotype appeared many times. Flow cytometry had shown expanded CD8+CD57+ cells in the patients chosen for sequencing. The CDR3 is 14 residues long. V was cut by 8 bases and J by 0 bases, with 14 bases left in between. In germline, CDR1 is SNHLY, CDR2 FYNNEI. Profiles of TCR beta VDJ and CDR3 were generated from a genomic DNA template. TCRdb ran MiXCR on the reads and lists one entry per CDR3 protein. Found here are 450,000 to 550,000 distinct CDR3 sequences, more than 25% of them singletons; the top ten hold about 0.8%.

The chain employs TRBV2 and TRBJ2-7; D perhaps matches TRBD2 (6 bases). The material sequenced was sorted CD4+, CD8+, or CD8+CD57+ T cells (not recorded which) from PBMCs. The receptor comes from a human donor with aplastic anemia. The CDR3 spells CASRRAGSSYEQYF. In nucleotides, the CDR3 is TGTGCCAGCCGGCGGGCGGGGAGCTCCTACGAGCAGTACTTC.